One TCR beta chain is described in this entry. This entry belongs to a study of CD8 T cells in Susac syndrome. In germline, CDR1 is SGHRS, CDR2 YFSETQ. After removal of 4 bases from V and 9 bases from J, the junction contained 13 bases not matched to a gene. The CDR3 extends over 15 amino acids. RNA amounts of roughly 0.5 to 1 ug underwent reverse transcription with random hexamers. In TCRdb, the immunoSEQ multiplex PCR reads were re-called with MiXCR into one record per CDR3 protein. Of about 210,000 distinct CDR3 sequences in the sample, over 90% were seen once. J is TRBJ2-1 and V is TRBV5-1, with 7 bases lining up with TRBD1. The sequencing sample was made of CD4+ T cells from PBMCs. The sequence was obtained from a human donor with multiple sclerosis. The CDR3 bases are TGCGCCAGCAGCATCGCCCCCGGGACAGAGGTTGAGCAGTTCTTC. The encoded protein is CASSIAPGTEVEQFF.